This TCR beta chain was profiled in a study of CD8 T cells in Susac syndrome. Negative magnetic isolation gave CD8+ and CD4+ cells; FACS enriched CD8+ TEMRA. The CDR3 extends over 15 amino acids. Trimming removed 4 bases from V and 4 bases from J; junction bases left unmatched: 6. Looked up from germline, CDR1 is SGHTA and CDR2 is FQGNSA. Random hexamers were used to reverse transcribe roughly 0.45 to 1 ug of RNA. Multiplex PCR with immunoSEQ amplified the TCR beta CDR3 across 54 Vbeta and 13 Jbeta. MiXCR was run by TCRdb on the immunoSEQ multiplex PCR reads, yielding one entry per CDR3 protein. The table shows 130,000 to 150,000 distinct CDR3 sequences, with 94% occurring only once.

The chain uses TRBV7-2 and TRBJ1-1; 10 nucleotides align to TRBD1. Sequenced material: CD4+ T cells from PBMCs. This clonotype originated in a human donor in good health. CDR3 sequence: CASSSTGGAGTEAFF. CDR3 DNA: TGTGCCAGCAGCTCGACAGGGGGCGCTGGCACTGAAGCTTTCTTT.